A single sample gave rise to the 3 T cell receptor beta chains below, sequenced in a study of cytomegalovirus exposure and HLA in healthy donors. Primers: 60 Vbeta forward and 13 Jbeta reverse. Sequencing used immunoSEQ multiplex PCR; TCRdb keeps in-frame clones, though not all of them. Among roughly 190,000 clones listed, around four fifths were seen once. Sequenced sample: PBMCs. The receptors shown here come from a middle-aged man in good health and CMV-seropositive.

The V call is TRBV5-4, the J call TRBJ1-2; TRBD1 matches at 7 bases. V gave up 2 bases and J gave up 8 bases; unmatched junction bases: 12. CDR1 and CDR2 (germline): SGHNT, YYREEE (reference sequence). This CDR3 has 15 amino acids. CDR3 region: CASSFPGQITGGYTF. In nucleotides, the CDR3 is TGTGCCAGCAGCTTTCCGGGACAGATAACAGGGGGCTACACCTTC.

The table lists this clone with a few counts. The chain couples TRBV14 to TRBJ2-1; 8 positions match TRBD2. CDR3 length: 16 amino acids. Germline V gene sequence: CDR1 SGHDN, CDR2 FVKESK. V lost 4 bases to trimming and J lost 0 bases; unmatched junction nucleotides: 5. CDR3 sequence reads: CASSPPGTSSYNEQFF. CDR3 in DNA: TGTGCCAGCAGCCCGCCCGGGACTAGCTCCTACAATGAGCAGTTCTTC.

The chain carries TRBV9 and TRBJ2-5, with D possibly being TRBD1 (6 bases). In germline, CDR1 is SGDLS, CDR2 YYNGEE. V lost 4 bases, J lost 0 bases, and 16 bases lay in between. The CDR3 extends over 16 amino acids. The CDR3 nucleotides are TGTGCCAGCAGCCCCGCTGGAACAGGGAACCAAGAGACCCAGTACTTC. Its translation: CASSPAGTGNQETQYF.